This record concerns one T cell receptor beta chain sequence. The antigen remains unidentified. With 4 bases clipped from V and 1 base from J, the junction kept 6 bases outside the gene matches. Germline V gene lookup returns CDR1 SGHVS and CDR2 FNYEAQ. The CDR3 is made up of 17 amino acids. One entry per CDR3 protein results from TCRdb running MiXCR on the reads. Counted here are around 34,000 distinct CDR3 sequences, roughly 54% occurring once; the ten biggest clones make up over 75%. The sample originates from a study of T cell repertoires in cytomegalovirus infection. General observations from the study: It was HLA-C-restricted CMV-specific TCR beta clonotypes that dominated the response ex vivo.

The sequence was obtained from a human donor in good health (CMV status not recorded). Some clones in this sample may be carry-over from other donors' samples. This chain connects TRBV7-6 to TRBJ2-5, with 13 bases fitting TRBD2. The material was CD8+ T cells from cultured PBMCs, obtained from culture after CMV antigen stimulation. CDR3 sequence: CASSSGLAGTSQETQYF. The CDR3 DNA reads TGTGCCAGCAGCTCGGGACTAGCGGGGACCAGCCAAGAGACCCAGTACTTC.